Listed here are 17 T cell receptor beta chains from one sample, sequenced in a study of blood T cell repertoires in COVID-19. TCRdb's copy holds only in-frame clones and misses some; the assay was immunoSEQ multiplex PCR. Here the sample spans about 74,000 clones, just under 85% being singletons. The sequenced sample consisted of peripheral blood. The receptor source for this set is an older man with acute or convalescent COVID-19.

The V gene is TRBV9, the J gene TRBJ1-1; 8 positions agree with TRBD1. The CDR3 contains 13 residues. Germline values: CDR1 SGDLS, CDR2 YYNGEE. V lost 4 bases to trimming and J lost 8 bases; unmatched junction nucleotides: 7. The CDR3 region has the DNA TGTGCCAGCAGCACAGGGACAGGCTCCGAAGCTTTCTTT. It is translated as CASSTGTGSEAFF.

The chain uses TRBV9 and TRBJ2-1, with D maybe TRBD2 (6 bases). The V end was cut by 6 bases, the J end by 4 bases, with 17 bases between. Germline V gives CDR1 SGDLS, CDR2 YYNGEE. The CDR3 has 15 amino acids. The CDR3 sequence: CASTLEGSGYNEQFF. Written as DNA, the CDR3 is TGTGCCAGCACCCTCGAGGGTAGCGGTTACAATGAGCAGTTCTTC.

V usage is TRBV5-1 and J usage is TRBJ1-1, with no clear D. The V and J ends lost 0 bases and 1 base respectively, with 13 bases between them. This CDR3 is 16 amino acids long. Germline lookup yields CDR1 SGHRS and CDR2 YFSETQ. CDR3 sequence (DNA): TGCGCCAGCAGCTTGGATATGAGGGCAAGGAACACTGAAGCTTTCTTT. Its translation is CASSLDMRARNTEAFF.

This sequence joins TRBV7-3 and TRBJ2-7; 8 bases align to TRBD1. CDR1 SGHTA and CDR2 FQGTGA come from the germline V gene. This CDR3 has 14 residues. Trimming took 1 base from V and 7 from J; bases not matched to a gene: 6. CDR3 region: CASSLNGQGMEQYF. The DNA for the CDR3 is TGTGCCAGCAGCTTAAATGGACAGGGCATGGAGCAGTACTTC.

The CDR3 sequence: CSVVLAGLDTQYF. The CDR3, as DNA: TGCAGCGTTGTCCTAGCGGGACTTGATACGCAGTATTTT. The chain joins TRBV29-1 to TRBJ2-3; TRBD2 agrees at 9 bases. Unmatched junction bases numbered 5, after V lost 4 bases and J lost 6 bases. Germline loops: CDR1 SQVTM, CDR2 ANQGSEA. The CDR3 runs to 13 residues.

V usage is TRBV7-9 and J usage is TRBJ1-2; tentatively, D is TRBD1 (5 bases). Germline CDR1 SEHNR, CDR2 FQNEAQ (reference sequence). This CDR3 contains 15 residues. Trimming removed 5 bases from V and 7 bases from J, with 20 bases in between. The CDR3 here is CASSQLQGGMGGYTF. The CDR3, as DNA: TGTGCCAGCAGCCAGCTTCAGGGAGGCATGGGTGGCTACACCTTC.

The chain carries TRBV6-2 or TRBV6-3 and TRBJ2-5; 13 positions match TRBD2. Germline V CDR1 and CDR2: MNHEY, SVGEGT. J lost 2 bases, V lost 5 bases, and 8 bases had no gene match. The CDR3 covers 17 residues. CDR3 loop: CASSRPPGLAGQETQYF. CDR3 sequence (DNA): TGTGCCAGCAGTCGTCCTCCGGGACTAGCGGGGCAAGAGACCCAGTACTTC.

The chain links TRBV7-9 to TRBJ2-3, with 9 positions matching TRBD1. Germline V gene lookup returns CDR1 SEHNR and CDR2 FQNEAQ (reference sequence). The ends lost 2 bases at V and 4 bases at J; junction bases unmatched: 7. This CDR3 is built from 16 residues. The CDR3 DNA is TGTGCCAGCAGCTTACCGGGACAGGGTTTCGCAGATACGCAGTATTTT. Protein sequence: CASSLPGQGFADTQYF.

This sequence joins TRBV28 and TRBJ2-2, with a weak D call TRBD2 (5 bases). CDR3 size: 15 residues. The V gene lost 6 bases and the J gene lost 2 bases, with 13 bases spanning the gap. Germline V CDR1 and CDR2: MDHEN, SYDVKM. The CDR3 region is CASSRLAVNTGELFF. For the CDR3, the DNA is TGTGCCAGCAGCCGTCTAGCCGTTAACACCGGGGAGCTGTTTTTT.

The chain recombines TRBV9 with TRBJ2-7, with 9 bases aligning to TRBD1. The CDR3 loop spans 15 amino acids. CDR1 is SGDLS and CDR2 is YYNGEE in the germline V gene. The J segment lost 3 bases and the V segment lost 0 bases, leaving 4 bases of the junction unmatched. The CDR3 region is CASSVDLDRGYEQYF. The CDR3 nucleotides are TGTGCCAGCAGCGTAGATTTGGACAGGGGCTACGAGCAGTACTTC.

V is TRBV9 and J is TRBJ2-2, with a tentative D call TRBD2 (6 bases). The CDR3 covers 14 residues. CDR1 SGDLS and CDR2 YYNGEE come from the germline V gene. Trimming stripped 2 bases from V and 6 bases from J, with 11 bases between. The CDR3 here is CASSVKREPGELFF. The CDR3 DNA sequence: TGTGCCAGCAGCGTCAAACGGGAGCCCGGGGAGCTGTTTTTT. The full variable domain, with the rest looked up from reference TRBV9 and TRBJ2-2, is DSGVTQTPKHLITATGQRVTLRCSPRSGDLSVYWYQQSLDQGLQFLIQYYNGEERAKGNILERFSAQQFPDLHSELNLSSLELGDSALYFCASSVKREPGELFFGEGSRLTVL.

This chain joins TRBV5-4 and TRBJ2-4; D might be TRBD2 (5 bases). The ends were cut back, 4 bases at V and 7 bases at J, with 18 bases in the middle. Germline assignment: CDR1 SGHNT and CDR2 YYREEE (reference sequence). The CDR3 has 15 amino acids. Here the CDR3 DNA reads TGTGCCAGCAGCGCGGCGGGTTTCGAAGGGAACATTCAGTACTTC. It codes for CASSAAGFEGNIQYF.

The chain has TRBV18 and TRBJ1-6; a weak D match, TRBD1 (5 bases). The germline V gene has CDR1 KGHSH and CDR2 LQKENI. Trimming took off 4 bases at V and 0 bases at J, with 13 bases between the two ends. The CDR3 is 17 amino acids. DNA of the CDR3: TGTGCCAGCTCACTAACCGACAGCAGCTCCTATAATTCACCCCTCCACTTT. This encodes CASSLTDSSSYNSPLHF.

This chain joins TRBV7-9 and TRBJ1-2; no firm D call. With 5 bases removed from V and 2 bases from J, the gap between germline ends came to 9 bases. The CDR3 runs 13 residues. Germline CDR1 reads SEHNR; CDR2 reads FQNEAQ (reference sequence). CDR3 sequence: CASSHGQNYGYTF. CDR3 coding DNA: TGTGCCAGCAGCCATGGGCAGAACTATGGCTACACCTTC.

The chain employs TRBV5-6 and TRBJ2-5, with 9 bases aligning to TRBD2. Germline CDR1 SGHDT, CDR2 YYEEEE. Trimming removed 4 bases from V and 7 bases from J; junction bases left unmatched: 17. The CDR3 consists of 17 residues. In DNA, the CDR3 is TGTGCCAGCAGCAGAGGAGGTGGCGGGGGGGCCGCAGGGACCCAGTACTTC. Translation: CASSRGGGGGAAGTQYF.

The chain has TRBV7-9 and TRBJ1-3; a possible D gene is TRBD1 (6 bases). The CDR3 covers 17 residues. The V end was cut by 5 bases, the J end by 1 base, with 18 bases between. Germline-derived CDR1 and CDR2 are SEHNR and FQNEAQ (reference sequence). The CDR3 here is CASSLSTGIRSGNTIYF. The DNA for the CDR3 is TGTGCCAGCAGCCTAAGTACAGGGATCCGTTCTGGAAACACCATATATTTT.

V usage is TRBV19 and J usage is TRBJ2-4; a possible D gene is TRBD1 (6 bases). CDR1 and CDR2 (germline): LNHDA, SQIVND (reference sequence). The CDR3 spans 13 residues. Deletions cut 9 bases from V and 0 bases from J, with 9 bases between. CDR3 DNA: TGTGCCAGCCAACAGGGAGCCAAAAACATTCAGTACTTC. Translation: CASQQGAKNIQYF.